The clone carrying this T cell receptor (beta chain) was observed a few times. The sample belongs to a study of blood T cells in healthy people across ages. PBMCs were isolated at a quantity of at least 6 million per sample. Then a second PCR, running roughly 6 to 12 cycles, was carried out with a sample-barcoded 5' primer and a J-beta primer mix. Each cDNA molecule was tagged by a template-switch adaptor with 12 random nucleotides. One entry per CDR3 protein results from TCRdb running MiXCR on the 5' RACE reads. In the table there are some 1.6 million distinct CDR3 sequences, 30% to 40% of which are singletons. Per the germline V gene, CDR1 is LGHNT and CDR2 is FRNRAP. The CDR3 spans 13 residues. Trimming removed 5 bases at V and 4 bases at J, with 11 bases between.

This sequence joins TRBV12-5 and TRBJ1-1; D is unresolved. The specimen was blood. The TCR originated in a woman in her twenties or thirties in good health. The CDR3 nucleotides read TGTGCTAGTGGTCCTCAACTCGGCACTGAAGCTTTCTTT. Its translation is CASGPQLGTEAFF.